This T cell receptor beta chain was found in a study of cytomegalovirus exposure and HLA in healthy donors (dated by TCRdb to about 2017). In the study overall: According to an earlier analysis of 587 of the donors, 150 million to 200 million T cells yielded over 90 million unique TCR beta sequences and 250 to 350 Gb of sequence data. About 280 gigabases of sequencing data and around 88 million unique TCR sequences made up an early release that covered 640 HLA-typed donors. Of the approximately 400 genotyped donors, less than 90% were placed in the genetic ancestry cluster associated with self-reported Caucasian donors. The study was designed to test whether signatures of past pathogen exposure could be identified by cataloging public T cell receptors. The T cell repertoires of roughly 660 subjects were profiled by immunosequencing and related to cytomegalovirus serostatus. Along with the approximately 600-subject first cohort, a separate validation cohort of over 90 different subjects was used. High-throughput TCR immunosequencing, statistical association of individual TCRs with disease status, and machine learning were combined to predict cytomegalovirus infection status. A later analysis re-analyzed previously published TCR beta repertoires from 666 donors and added high-resolution HLA genotyping to study TCR occurrence patterns. The later analysis used no new phenotypic data to find candidate immune exposures, relying instead on TCR beta sequences and their occurrence across donors. An earlier analysis of approximately 580 of the donors used high-throughput TCR beta sequencing to judge whether each TCR beta V gene segment behaved as functional or pseudogenic. Alongside the repertoire data, information on donor age, sex, ethnicity and CMV serostatus was compiled. A later genetic analysis used genome-wide SNP genotypes for about 55% of the 666 donors, treating that subset as a discovery cohort. All discovery cohort repertoires had been generated using a single sequencing platform. HLA typing included class I and class II loci at four-digit resolution. The number of donors typed differed by locus, with 629-630 for A, B, C, DRB1 and DQB1, around 520 for DQA1, some 570 for DPA1, and over 400 for DPB1. Four or five DR-DQ haplotypes were treated as single units for association and clustering because of strong linkage in the cohort. Among some 400 genotyped donors of the cohort, an average of approximately 240,000 unique TCR beta nucleotide sequences was sequenced per donor, of which 15% to 20% were non-productive. Beyond this particular receptor, the publication reports: The classifier was reported to diagnose cytomegalovirus status with high specificity and sensitivity in both the original and validation cohorts. Immune exposure information for the cohort was limited to CMV serostatus. In a later analysis, HLA-associated TCR beta chains showed more clonal expansion and lower generation probabilities than non-associated chains that were equally common. An association between a missense DCLRE1C variant and V-gene and J-gene trimming of TCR beta chains was found in a later genetic analysis and replicated in an independent cohort. According to a later analysis, TCR association rates differed among HLA loci, with DRB1 alleles showing the most associated TCRs and HLA-C alleles showing the fewest. The 87-base-pair reads could not distinguish some IMGT-functional V segments, including TRBV6-2 and TRBV6-3, so those segments were excluded. It was suggested by the authors that the approach could potentially be generalized to other disease states and immunological phenotypes. Seventeen rarely observed V segments, including chromosome 9 orphons, were excluded from the earlier analysis of just under 600 of the donors because counts were too low. Because HLA typing was missing for some donors at each locus, association tests included only the typed subset. A further reported finding was that TCR beta sequences accurately predicted the HLA-A and HLA-B alleles for most subjects in the first cohort. In a later analysis, 15,000 to 20,000 TCR beta sequences were associated with specific HLA alleles at a false discovery rate of 0.05. A few of the identified cytomegalovirus-associated TCR beta chains were confirmed in vitro to be specific for cytomegalovirus antigens. A total of 164 TCR beta chains were listed by the study as associated with cytomegalovirus. This cohort had only TCR beta chains sequenced, and the lack of alpha or paired-chain data limited which features could be detected. In an earlier analysis of some 500 of the donors, most TCR beta V segments appeared in productive rearrangements about 87% or about 30% of the time, broadly matching IMGT annotations. According to a later analysis, parvovirus B19, influenza, CMV and Epstein-Barr virus appeared linked to several top co-occurrence clusters. A group of highly shared sequence variants was considered likely to be a technical artifact of the sequencing pipeline. When HLA alleles, especially DR and DQ, strongly co-occurred, attributing TCR associations to individual alleles was difficult. In a later analysis, most CMV-associated TCR beta chains were found to appear HLA-restricted, with HLA associations seemingly driven largely by CMV exposure. According to a later genetic analysis, donors in an Asian-associated ancestry cluster had fewer N-insertions in productive TCRs than the approximately 610-donor mean. Roughly uniform sequencing depth across donors was assumed in presence/absence analyses, although this assumption may not hold. Linkage disequilibrium might explain the correlated functional status among segregating V segments, but an unknown experimental factor could not be ruled out. Across donors, most TCR sequences were observed very rarely, whereas some public TCRs were present in many individuals.

The CDR3 goes from the cysteine to the phenylalanine over 13 residues. CDR3 DNA only is kept here, 39 bases in frame from base 1. The CDR1 and CDR2 encoded by the germline V gene are SGHTA and FQGTGA. V loses 5 bases of germline sequence and J loses 1 base, and the interval between the two ends is 8 bases. The cohort consisted of 600 to 750 healthy bone marrow donors. At the time of sampling, all cohort members were nominally healthy, though unrecorded immune exposures were likely present. The donor was CMV seropositive and was included in the group of around 300 seropositive cohort members. Each donor provided a peripheral blood sample, and peripheral blood mononuclear cells were used for TCR beta sequencing. The Qiagen DNeasy Blood Extraction Kit was used to extract genomic DNA from the blood cell samples. A remark on this clone: There is no known antigen for this receptor. Qualities for individual bases were not recorded, and no much larger clone is one base off.

The library was produced with the immunoSEQ multiplex PCR assay. For the multiplex PCR, a mixture combining 60 forward primers for TCR Vbeta segments and 13 reverse primers for TCR Jbeta segments was used. The CDR3 region of rearranged TCR beta genes was amplified from genomic DNA with a multiplex PCR assay. The amplified TCR beta libraries were sequenced on the Illumina HiSeq System as 87-base-pair reads. Processing in the source paper ran as follows. A later analysis tallied 80 million to 95 million unique TCR beta chains across the 650 to 750 repertoires, and some 10 million of those chains were shared by two or more donors. To remove PCR and sequencing errors, raw reads were error-corrected and collapsed into unique sequences using a nearest-neighbor algorithm that merged closely related sequences. V, D and J gene segments were assigned by aligning CDR3 sequences to IMGT reference sequences. For a sequence to be retained, a match of at least six nucleotides to both a V gene segment and a J gene segment was required. A rearrangement counted as productive if the CDR3 had no stop codons and remained in frame with V and J, and every other rearrangement counted as non-productive. CDR3 was defined according to IMGT convention as the region running from the second conserved V-encoded cysteine to the conserved J-encoded phenylalanine. The earlier analysis of about 590 of the donors excluded sequences that lacked an unambiguous match to a single V gene segment. An earlier analysis of 587 of the donors classified V segments as functional when productive rearrangements were above 56.7% and as segregating when the standard deviation between donors was above 5%. A statistical classification framework was built to diagnose cytomegalovirus status from the catalog of TCR beta chain sequences. In a later analysis, V and J genes were assigned by comparing TCR nucleotide sequences against IMGT/GENE-DB human TR gene sequences. Using the TCRdist pipeline, a later analysis assigned CDR3 sequences along with most-parsimonious VDJ recombination scenarios. In a later analysis, each TCR beta chain was defined by its CDR3 amino acid sequence together with its V-gene family, and reads without a unique V-gene family were excluded. A later analysis removed roughly 590 highly shared, low-generation-probability nucleotide sequences to deal with suspected cross-contamination and a sequencing artifact. In a later analysis, a clonal expansion index was calculated for each public chain from normalized within-repertoire ranks of inferred template counts. Generation probabilities in a later analysis came from a VDJ recombination model fitted to out-of-frame rearrangements, and those results were checked against IGoR. Hypergeometric tests were used in a later analysis to score TCR-TCR, TCR-HLA and TCR-CMV co-occurrence, with a repertoire-size bias correction applied to the TCR pairs. In a later analysis, false discovery rates were estimated by permuting HLA or CMV assignments 20 times. A later analysis grouped co-occurring TCRs with DBSCAN, adding TCRdist sequence similarity when clustering within HLA-allele-positive subsets. Repertoires with fewer than 30,000 or more than 120,000 public chains were left out of co-occurrence clustering, as were about 5 repertoires with anomalous nucleotide sharing. TCRdb re-hosts the immuneACCESS table, in-frame sequences only. Its copies lack some clones; in the studies checked, an unresolved V gene accounts for under half of them, and the cause for the rest is not known. That table is the source of V, J and clone size, and D and trimming were worked out from the DNA. The sample table contains over 130,000 clones; only one count was recorded for roughly four fifths of them. The ten largest make up about 1.4% of the sample.

The source is a man younger than 40 in good health and CMV-seropositive. The chain is made from TRBV7-3 and TRBJ1-1; matching of 5 bases hints at TRBD1 as the D gene. Sequencing was done on a sample of PBMCs. The nucleotides read TGTGCCAGCAGCCTACAGGAGAACACTGAAGCTTTCTTT. It specifies CASSLQENTEAFF.